This TCR beta chain is drawn from a study of Ad26.COV2.S vaccination and SARS-CoV-2 variants. Study-wide background: The donor belonged to the COV1001 Ad26.COV2.S trial arm. Whole-study results and caveats: The placebo group had lower spike-specific TCR breadth than the vaccine recipients did.

Treatment given: around 19 received Ad26.COV2.S at low or high dose, single or two shots; 5 received placebo; per-sample allocation not given. The study sampled participants on day 63 after the first vaccine or placebo injection. V was pared by 0 bases and J by 0 bases, with 8 bases between. Germline CDR1 KGHSH, CDR2 LQKENI. The CDR3 sequence is 15 residues long. The data were produced by immunoSEQ multiplex PCR, yet TCRdb's version contains in-frame clones alone and is incomplete. In the table there are hundreds of thousands of clones, about 90% of which are singletons. To note about this clone: Its specificity is not known.

The chain carries TRBV18 and TRBJ1-1; D remains unclear. The TCR was taken from a person aged 18-60 years who received the Ad26.COV2.S COVID-19 vaccine or a placebo. Sequences were derived from peripheral blood, sampled in a trial of Ad26.COV2.S vaccine versus placebo. DNA for the CDR3: TGTGCCAGCTCACCACCGAATGGTGTGAACACTGAAGCTTTCTTT. Translation gives CASSPPNGVNTEAFF.